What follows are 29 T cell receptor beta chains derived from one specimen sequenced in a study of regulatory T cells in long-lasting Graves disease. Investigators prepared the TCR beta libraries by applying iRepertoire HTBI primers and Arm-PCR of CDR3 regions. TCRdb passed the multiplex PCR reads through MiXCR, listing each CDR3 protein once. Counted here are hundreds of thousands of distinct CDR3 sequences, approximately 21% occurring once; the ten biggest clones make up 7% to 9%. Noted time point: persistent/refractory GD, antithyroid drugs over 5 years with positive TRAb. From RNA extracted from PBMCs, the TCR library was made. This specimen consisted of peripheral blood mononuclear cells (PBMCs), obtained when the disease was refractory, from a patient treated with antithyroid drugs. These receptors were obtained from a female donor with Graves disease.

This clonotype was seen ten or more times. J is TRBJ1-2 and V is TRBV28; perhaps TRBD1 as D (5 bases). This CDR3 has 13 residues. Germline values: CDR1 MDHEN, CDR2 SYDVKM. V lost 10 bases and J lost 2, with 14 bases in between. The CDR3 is CATYRDGNYGYTF. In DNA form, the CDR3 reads TGTGCCACCTACCGGGACGGGAACTATGGCTACACCTTC.

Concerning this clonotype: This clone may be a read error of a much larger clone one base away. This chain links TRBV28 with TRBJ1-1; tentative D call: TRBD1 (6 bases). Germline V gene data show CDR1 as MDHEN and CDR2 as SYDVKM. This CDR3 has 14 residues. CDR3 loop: CASRRGGSGTGAFF. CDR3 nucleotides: TGTGCCAGCAGGAGGGGGGGGAGCGGCACTGGAGCTTTCTTT. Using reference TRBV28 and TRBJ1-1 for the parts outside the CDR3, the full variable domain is DVKVTQSSRYLVKRTGEKVFLECVQDMDHENMFWYRQDPGLGLRLIYFSYDVKMKEKGDIPEGYSVSREKKERFSLILESASTNQTSMYLCASRRGGSGTGAFFGQGTRLTVV.

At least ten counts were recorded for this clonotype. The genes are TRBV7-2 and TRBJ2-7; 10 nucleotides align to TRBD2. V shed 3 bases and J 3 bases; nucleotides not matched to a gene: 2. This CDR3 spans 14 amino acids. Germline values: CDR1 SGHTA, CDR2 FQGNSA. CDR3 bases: TGTGCCAGCAGCTTTAGCGGGAGGCTCTACGAGCAGTACTTC. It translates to CASSFSGRLYEQYF.

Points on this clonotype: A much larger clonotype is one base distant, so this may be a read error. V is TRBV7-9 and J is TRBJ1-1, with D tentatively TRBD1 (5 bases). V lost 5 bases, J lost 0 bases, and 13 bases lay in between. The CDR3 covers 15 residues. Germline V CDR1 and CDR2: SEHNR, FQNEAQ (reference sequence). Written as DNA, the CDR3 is TGTGCCAGCAGCCCCCGGGGGACGGTGAACACTGAAGCTTTCTTT. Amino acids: CASSPRGTVNTEAFF.

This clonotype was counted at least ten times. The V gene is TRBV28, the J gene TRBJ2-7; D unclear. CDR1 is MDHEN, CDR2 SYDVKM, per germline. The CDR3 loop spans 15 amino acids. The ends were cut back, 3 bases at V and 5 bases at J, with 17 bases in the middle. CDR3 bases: TGTGCCAGCAGTTTCCCTACAGTAGCCGGGCACGAGCAGTACTTC. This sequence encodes CASSFPTVAGHEQYF.

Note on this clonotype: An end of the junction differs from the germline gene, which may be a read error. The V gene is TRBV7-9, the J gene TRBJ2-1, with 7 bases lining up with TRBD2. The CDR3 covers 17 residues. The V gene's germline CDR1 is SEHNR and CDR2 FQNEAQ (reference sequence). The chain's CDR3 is CASSLEPREVGNNEQFF. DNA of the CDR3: TGCGCCAGCAGCCTAGAACCCCGGGAGGTGGGGAACAATGAGCAGTTCTTC.

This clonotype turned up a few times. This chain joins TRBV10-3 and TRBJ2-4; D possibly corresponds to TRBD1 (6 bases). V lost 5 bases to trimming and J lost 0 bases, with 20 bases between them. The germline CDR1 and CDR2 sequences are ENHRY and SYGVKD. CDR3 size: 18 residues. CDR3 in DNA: TGTGCCATCAGTCCCCGTACCCCGGGACACCTAGCCAAAAACATTCAGTACTTC. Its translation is CAISPRTPGHLAKNIQYF.

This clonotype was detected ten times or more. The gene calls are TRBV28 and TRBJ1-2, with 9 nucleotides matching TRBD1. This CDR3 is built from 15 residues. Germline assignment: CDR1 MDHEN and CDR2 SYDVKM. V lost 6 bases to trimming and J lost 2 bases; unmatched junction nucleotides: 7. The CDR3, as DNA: TGTGCCAGCAGGAAAGGACAGGGGTGGAACTATGGCTACACCTTC. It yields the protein CASRKGQGWNYGYTF.

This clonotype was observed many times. DNA of the CDR3: TGTGCCAGCAGCCCCGGACAGGGCGGCAATTCACCCCTCCACTTT. This sequence encodes CASSPGQGGNSPLHF. The chain couples TRBV13 to TRBJ1-6; 8 bases match TRBD1. V was pared by 5 bases and J by 7 bases, with 7 bases of the junction left unmatched. This CDR3 is built from 15 residues. In germline, CDR1 is PRHDT, CDR2 FYEKMQ (reference sequence).

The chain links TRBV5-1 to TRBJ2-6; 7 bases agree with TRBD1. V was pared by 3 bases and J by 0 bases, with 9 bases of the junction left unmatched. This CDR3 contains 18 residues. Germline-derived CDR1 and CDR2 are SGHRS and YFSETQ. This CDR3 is CASSYRQGWDSGANVLTF. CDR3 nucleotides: TGCGCCAGCAGCTACCGACAGGGCTGGGACTCTGGGGCCAACGTCCTGACTTTC.

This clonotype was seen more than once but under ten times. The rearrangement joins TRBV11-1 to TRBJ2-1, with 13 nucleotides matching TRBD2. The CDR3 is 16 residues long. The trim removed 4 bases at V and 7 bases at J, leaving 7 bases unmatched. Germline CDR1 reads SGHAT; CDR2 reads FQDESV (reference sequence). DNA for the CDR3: TGTGCCAGCAGCTCGACCCCGGGACTAGCGGGAAATGAGCAGTTCTTC. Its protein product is CASSSTPGLAGNEQFF.

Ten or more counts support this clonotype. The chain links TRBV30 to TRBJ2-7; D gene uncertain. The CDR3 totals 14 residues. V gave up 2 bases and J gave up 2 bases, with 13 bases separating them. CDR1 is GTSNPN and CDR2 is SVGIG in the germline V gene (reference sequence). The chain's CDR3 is CAWSLFDLPYEQYF. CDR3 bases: TGTGCCTGGAGTCTTTTCGACTTACCCTACGAGCAGTACTTC.

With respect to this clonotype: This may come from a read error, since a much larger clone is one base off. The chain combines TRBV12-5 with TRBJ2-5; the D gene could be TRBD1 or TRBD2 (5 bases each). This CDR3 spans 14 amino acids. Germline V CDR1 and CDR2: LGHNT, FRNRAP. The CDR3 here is CASGSRDPQETQCF. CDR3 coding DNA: TGTGCTAGTGGTTCGAGGGACCCACAAGAGACCCAGTGCTTC.

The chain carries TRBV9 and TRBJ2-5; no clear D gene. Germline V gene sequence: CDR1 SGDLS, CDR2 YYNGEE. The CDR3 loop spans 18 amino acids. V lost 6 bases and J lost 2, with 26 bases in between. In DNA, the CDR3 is TGTGCCAGCACAATCACCCCAATTTTTGGCGCCTCTCAAGAGACCCAGTACTTC. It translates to CASTITPIFGASQETQYF.

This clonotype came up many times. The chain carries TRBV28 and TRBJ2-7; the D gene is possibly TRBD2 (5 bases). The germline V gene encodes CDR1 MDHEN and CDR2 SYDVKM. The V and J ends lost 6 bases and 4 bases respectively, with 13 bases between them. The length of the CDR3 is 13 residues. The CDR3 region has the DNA TGTGCCAGCAGCTCCTCCGGGGTTTACGAGCAGTACTTC. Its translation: CASSSSGVYEQYF.

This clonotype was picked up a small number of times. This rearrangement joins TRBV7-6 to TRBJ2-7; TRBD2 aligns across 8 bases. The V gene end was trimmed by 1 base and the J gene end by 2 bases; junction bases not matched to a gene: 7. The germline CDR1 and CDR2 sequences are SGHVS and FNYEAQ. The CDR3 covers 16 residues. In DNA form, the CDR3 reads TGTGCCAGCAGCTTAGGTCAAACTAGCGGACCCTACGAGCAGTACTTC. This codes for CASSLGQTSGPYEQYF.

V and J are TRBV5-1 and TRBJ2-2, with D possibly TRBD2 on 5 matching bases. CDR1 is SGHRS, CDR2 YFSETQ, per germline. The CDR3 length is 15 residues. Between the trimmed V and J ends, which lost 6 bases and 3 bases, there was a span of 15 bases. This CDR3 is CASTVGTGDTGELFF. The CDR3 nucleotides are TGCGCCAGCACCGTGGGCACCGGGGACACCGGGGAGCTGTTTTTT.

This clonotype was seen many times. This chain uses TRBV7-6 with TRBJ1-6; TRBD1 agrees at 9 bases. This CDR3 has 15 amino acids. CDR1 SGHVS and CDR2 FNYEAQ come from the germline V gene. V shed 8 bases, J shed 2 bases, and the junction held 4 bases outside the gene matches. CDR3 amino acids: CASSTGGAYNSPLHF. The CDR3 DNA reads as TGTGCCAGCTCGACAGGGGGTGCCTATAATTCACCCCTCCACTTT. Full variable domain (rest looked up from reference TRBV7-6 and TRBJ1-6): GAGVSQSPRYKVTKRGQDVALRCDPISGHVSLYWYRQALGQGPEFLTYFNYEAQQDKSGLPNDRFSAERPEGSISTLTIQRTEQRDSAMYRCASSTGGAYNSPLHFGNGTRLTVT.

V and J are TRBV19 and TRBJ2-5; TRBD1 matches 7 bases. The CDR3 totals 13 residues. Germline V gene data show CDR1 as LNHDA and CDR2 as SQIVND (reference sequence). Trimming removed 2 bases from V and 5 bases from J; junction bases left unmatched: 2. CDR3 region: CASSITGVETQYF. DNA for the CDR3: TGTGCCAGTAGTATAACAGGGGTGGAGACCCAGTACTTC.

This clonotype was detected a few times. The CDR3 here is CASSLVGLWGRPNTGELFF. In nucleotides, the CDR3 is TGTGCCAGCAGTTTAGTGGGCCTTTGGGGGAGGCCGAACACCGGGGAGCTGTTTTTT. This chain connects TRBV27 to TRBJ2-2; tentatively, D is TRBD2 (6 bases). V was trimmed by 2 bases and J by 0 bases, leaving 19 bases between them. This CDR3 has 19 amino acids. CDR1 and CDR2 from the germline V gene are MNHEY and SMNVEV (reference sequence).

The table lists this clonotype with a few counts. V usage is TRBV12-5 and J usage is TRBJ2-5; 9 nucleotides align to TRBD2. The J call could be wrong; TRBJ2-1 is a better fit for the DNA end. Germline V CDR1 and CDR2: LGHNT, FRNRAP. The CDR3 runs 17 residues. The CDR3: CASGLYPGTSLTTGQFF. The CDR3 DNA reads TGTGCTAGTGGTTTGTACCCCGGGACTAGCCTAACAACAGGGCAGTTCTTC.

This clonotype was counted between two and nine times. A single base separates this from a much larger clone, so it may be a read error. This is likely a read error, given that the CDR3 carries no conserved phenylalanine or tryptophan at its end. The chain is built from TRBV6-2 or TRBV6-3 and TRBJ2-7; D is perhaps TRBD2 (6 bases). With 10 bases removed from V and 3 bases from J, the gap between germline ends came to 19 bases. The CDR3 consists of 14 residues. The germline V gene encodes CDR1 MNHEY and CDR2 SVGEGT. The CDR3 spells CATSNSGGHYEQYS. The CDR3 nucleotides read TGTGCCACATCTAATAGCGGAGGGCACTACGAGCAGTACTCC.

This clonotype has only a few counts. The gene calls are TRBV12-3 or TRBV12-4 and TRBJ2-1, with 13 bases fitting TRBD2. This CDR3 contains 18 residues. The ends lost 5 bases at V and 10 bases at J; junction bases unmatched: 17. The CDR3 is CASSGNRPGLAGSWEQFF. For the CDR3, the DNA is TGTGCCAGCAGTGGGAACCGGCCGGGACTAGCGGGATCATGGGAGCAGTTCTTC.

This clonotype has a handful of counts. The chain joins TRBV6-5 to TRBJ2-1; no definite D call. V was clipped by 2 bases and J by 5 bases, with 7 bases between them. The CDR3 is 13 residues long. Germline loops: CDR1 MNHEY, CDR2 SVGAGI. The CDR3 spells CASSYLNNNEQFF. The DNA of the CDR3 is TGTGCCAGCAGTTACCTAAACAACAATGAGCAGTTCTTC.

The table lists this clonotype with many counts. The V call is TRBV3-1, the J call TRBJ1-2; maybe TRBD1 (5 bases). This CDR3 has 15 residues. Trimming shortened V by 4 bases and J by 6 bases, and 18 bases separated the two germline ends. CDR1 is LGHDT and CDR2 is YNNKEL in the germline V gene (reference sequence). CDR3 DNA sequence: TGTGCCAGCAGCCCAGACAGTCCAAGTGAGGATGGCTACACCTTC. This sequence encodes CASSPDSPSEDGYTF.

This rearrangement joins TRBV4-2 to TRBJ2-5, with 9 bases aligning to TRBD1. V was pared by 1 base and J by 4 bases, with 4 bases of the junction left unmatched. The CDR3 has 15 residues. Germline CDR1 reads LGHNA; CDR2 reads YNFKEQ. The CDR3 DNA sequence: TGTGCCAGCAGCCAAGGACAGGGGGTTCCAGAGACCCAGTACTTC. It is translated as CASSQGQGVPETQYF.

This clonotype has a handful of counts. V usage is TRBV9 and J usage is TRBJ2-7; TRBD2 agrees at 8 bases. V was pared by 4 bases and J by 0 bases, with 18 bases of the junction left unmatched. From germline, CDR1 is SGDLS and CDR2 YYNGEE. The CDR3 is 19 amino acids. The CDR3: CASSPHSTSGLLSSYEQYF. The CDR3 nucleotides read TGTGCCAGCAGCCCACACTCCACTAGCGGCCTACTGAGCTCCTACGAGCAGTACTTC.

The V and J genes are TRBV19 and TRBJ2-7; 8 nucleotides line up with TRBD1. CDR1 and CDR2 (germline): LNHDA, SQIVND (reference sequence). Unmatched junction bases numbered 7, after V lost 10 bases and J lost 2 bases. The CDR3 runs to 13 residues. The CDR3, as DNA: TGTGCCACCGACGGACAGGGCCCCTACGAGCAGTACTTC. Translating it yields CATDGQGPYEQYF. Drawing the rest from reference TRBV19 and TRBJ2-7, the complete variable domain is DGGITQSPKYLFRKEGQNVTLSCEQNLNHDAMYWYRQDPGQGLRLIYYSQIVNDFQKGDIAEGYSVSREKKESFPLTVTSAQKNPTAFYLCATDGQGPYEQYFGPGTRLTVT.

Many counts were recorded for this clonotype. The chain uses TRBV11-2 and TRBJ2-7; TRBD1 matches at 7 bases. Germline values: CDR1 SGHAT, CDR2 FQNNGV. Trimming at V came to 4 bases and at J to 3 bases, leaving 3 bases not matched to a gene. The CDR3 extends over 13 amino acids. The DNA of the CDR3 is TGTGCCAGCAGCTCCCGGGACAGCTACGAGCAGTACTTC. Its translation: CASSSRDSYEQYF. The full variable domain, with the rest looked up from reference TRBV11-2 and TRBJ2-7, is EAGVAQSPRYKIIEKRQSVAFWCNPISGHATLYWYQQILGQGPKLLIQFQNNGVVDDSQLPKDRFSAERLKGVDSTLKIQPAKLEDSAVYLCASSSRDSYEQYFGPGTRLTVT.